This TCR beta chain was sequenced in a study of read filtering for tumor transcriptome and immune sequencing. V was pared by 5 bases and J by 2 bases, with 12 bases between. Looked up from germline, CDR1 is SQVTM and CDR2 is ANQGSEA. This CDR3 region has 14 residues. This clonotype was recorded once. Molecular barcoded adaptors covering alpha/delta and beta/gamma chains were used on 400 to 450 ng RNA. TCRdb reanalysed the reads using MiXCR and keeps one entry per CDR3 protein. This sample has around 60,000 distinct CDR3 sequences, with nearly 20% found just once. V is TRBV29-1 and J is TRBJ1-4, with unresolved D. Sequenced input: a population of CD138-negative cells sorted from bone marrow. The receptor was derived from a donor at least 40 years old with multiple myeloma. This CDR3 is CSVHGESTNEKLFF. The CDR3 nucleotides read TGCAGCGTTCATGGGGAATCTACTAATGAAAAACTGTTTTTT.